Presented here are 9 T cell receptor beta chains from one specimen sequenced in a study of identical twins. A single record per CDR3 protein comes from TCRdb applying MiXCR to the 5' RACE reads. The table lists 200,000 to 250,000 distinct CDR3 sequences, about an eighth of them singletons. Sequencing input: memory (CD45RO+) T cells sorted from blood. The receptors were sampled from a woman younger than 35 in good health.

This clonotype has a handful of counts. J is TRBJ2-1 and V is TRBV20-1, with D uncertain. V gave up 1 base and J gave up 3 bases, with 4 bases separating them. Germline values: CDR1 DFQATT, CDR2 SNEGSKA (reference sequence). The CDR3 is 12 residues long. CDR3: CSARVVYNEQFF. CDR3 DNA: TGCAGTGCTAGAGTGGTCTACAATGAGCAGTTCTTC.

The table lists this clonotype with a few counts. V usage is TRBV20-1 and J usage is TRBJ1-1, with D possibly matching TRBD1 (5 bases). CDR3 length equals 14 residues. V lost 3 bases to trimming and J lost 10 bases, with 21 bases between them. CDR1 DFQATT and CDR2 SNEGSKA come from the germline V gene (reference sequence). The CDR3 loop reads CSASETAQGRRAFF. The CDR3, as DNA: TGCAGTGCTAGTGAGACAGCCCAAGGAAGGAGAGCTTTCTTT.

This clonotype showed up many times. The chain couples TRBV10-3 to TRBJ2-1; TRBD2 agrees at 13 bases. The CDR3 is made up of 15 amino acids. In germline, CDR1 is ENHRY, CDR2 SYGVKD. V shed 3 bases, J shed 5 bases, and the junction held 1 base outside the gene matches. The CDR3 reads CAISETSGRDNEQFF. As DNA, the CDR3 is TGTGCCATCAGTGAAACTAGCGGGAGGGACAATGAGCAGTTCTTC.

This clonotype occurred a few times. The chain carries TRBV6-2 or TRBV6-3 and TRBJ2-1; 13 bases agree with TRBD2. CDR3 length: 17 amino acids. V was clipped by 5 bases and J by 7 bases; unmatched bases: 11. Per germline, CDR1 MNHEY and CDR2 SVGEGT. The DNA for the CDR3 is TGTGCCAGCAGTCTTCGGACTAGCGGGAGAGAGTGGAATGAGCAGTTCTTC. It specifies CASSLRTSGREWNEQFF.

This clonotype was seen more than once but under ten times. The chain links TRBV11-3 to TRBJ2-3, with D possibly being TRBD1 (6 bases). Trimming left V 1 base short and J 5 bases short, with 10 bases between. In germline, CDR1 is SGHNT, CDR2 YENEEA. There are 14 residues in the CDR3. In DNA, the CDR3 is TGTGCCAGCAGCTTAGCCCAAGGGGGAGATACGCAGTATTTT. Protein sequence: CASSLAQGGDTQYF.

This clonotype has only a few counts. CDR3 DNA: TGTGCCAGTAGTGGGGTCACCGGGGAGCTGTTTTTT. This sequence encodes CASSGVTGELFF. The chain recombines TRBV19 with TRBJ2-2, with D unresolved. V lost 5 bases, J lost 4 bases, and 5 bases lay in between. The germline V gene has CDR1 LNHDA and CDR2 SQIVND (reference sequence). CDR3 size: 12 residues.

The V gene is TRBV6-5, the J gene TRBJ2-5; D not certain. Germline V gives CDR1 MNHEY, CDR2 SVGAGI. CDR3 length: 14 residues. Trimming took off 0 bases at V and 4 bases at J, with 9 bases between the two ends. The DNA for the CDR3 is TGTGCCAGCAGTTACTCTGAGGTTCCAGAGACCCAGTACTTC. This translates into CASSYSEVPETQYF.

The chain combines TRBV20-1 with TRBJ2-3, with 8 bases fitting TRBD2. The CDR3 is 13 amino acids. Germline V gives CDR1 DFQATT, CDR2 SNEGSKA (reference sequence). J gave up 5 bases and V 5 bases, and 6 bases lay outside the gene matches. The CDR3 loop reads CSAFAGGKDTQYF. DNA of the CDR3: TGCAGTGCTTTTGCGGGAGGAAAAGATACGCAGTATTTT.

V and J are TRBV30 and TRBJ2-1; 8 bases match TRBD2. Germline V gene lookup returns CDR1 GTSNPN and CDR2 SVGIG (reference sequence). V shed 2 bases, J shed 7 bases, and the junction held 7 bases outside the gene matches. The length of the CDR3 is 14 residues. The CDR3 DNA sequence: TGTGCCTGGAGTATGTTAGCGGGAAAAAATGAGCAGTTCTTC. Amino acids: CAWSMLAGKNEQFF.